This T cell receptor beta chain was sequenced during a study of PD-1 blockade in classical Hodgkin lymphoma. No patient escaped relapse after autologous stem cell transplantation, and brentuximab vedotin exposure varied. Thawed PBMCs supplied CD8+ T cells via magnetic negative selection. This clone has only a few counts. The antigen remains unidentified. Germline lookup yields CDR1 MNHEY and CDR2 SMNVEV (reference sequence). The CDR3 length is 15 residues. Trimming left V 3 bases short and J 2 bases short, with 12 bases between. Study-level results: Healthy donors were reported to have higher baseline TCR diversity than newly diagnosed patients. Prior to therapy, complete responders displayed diversity much like that of newly diagnosed patients.

Clones were sequenced by immunoSEQ multiplex PCR, and TCRdb holds only the in-frame ones, with some missing. This table has about 5,600 clones, 70% to 85% appearing once. This specimen was CD8+ T cells from blood, taken at baseline. This sequence was found in a human donor with classical Hodgkin lymphoma. The rearrangement joins TRBV27 to TRBJ2-3; unclear D gene. This chain's CDR3 is CASSFSVPDTDTQYF. In DNA form, the CDR3 reads TGTGCCAGCAGTTTCTCAGTACCCGACACAGATACGCAGTATTTT.